This T cell receptor (beta chain) was recovered during a study of shared clonotypes between healthy human individuals. Overall study: With ages of 18 to 49, the donors were two women and a few men.

Adult donors, all healthy and HIV-negative, had no recent acute infections or vaccinations. This clone has only one observation. Antigen unknown. The same CDR3 can be traced to other DNA sequences in this sample. The protocol was immunoSEQ multiplex PCR, while the TCRdb copy is restricted to in-frame clones and leaves out a portion. The sample includes about 2 million clones, over 85% of them seen just once. The CDR3 is 15 amino acids. Germline lookup yields CDR1 SGHAT and CDR2 FQNNGV. V lost 5 bases to trimming and J lost 0 bases, with 10 bases between them. General study points: Sample collection involved blood only; tissue repertoires are likely different. Compared with clonotypes that all four donors shared, non-shared clonotypes had lower generation probabilities.

The sequencing input was naive CD4+ T cells sorted from blood. Subset of the sample: CD45RA+ positively selected. This chain joins TRBV11-2 and TRBJ2-2; unclear D gene. This sequence originates from a man younger than 35 in good health. CDR3 in DNA: TGTGCCAGCAGCCCCGGCGCCGCGAACACCGGGGAGCTGTTTTTT. It specifies CASSPGAANTGELFF.